This TCR beta chain was sequenced in a study of monozygotic twins with inflammatory bowel disease (dated by TCRdb to between 2018 and 2021). With respect to the entire study: A total of 28 monozygotic twin pairs were included in the full study, comprising nine German pairs (four IBD-concordant, five IBD-discordant) and 19 IBD-discordant Danish pairs. Disease-associated traits were sought mainly through comparisons between IBD patients and their genetically identical healthy co-twins within discordant pairs. Each individual had, on average, about 151 000 unique TCRalpha sequences and 181 000 unique TCRbeta sequences available for analysis.

A roughly 2.5 ml peripheral blood sample was drawn into PAXgene tubes per donor and stored at -80°C. Without T cell sorting, total RNA was isolated from whole blood using the PAXgene blood miRNA kit on an automated QIAcube. Deep TCRalpha and TCRbeta repertoire profiling with unique molecular barcoding was performed on peripheral blood of monozygotic twin pairs concordant or discordant for inflammatory bowel disease. For every twin pair, smoking habits were documented, and each individual was categorised as a current, former or never smoker. Per the germline V gene (reference sequence), SEHNR is the CDR1 and FQNEAQ is the CDR2. The CDR3, cysteine through phenylalanine, is 16 amino acids long. The DNA is unrecorded. On the study overall, not on this receptor specifically: Fewer clonotypes were shared with other individuals by IBD patients than by healthy twins, most markedly in patients showing signs of disease activity. No single strong signal or clonotype linked to IBD turned up in the results, so the idea that one exists was not supported. Because patients received different immunosuppressive treatments, the repertoires may have picked up extra background noise and variability between individuals. Repertoire similarity did not differ between concordant and discordant twins, which could be due to limited statistical power. TCRbeta repertoire diversity, by inverse Simpson index, was decreased in IBD patients compared with their healthy co-twins. The analysis was unable to tell apart different T cell subtypes.

Concerning this clonotype itself: The antigen it recognizes is unknown.

The protocol used for the library was 5' RACE. For each TCR library, approximately 3,700 ng of total RNA was used. For each sample, cDNA was synthesized in eight separate reactions using SMARTScribe reverse transcriptase. During cDNA synthesis, template switching was used to introduce unique molecular identifiers that contained a 6-nucleotide sample barcode. TCRalpha and TCRbeta cDNA was amplified by two nested PCRs of around 16 and 10 cycles, with bead purification after each PCR. Before amplification, the cDNA was treated with uracil DNA-glycosylase and purified using the QIAquick PCR purification kit. In the second PCR, Illumina TruSeq-compatible adapters and sample-specific barcodes were added. Library quality and concentration were checked on TapeStation and Qubit, and libraries were pooled at about 4.9 ng each. Pooled libraries were sequenced on an Illumina HiSeq2500 single-index Rapid Run with 2 x 100 bp reads and custom sequencing primers. As for the original processing: MiGEC version 1.2.6 was used for UMI-based consensus assembly, which corrected PCR and sequencing errors. MiXCR version 2.1.1 handled V(D)J alignment, clonotype assembly and CDR3 extraction. Normalisation of gene usage, clonotype sharing and MAIT/NKT TCR abundance was achieved by analysing the top 1000, 10 000 and 20 000 clonotypes per sample. Diversity was computed as the inverse Simpson index with the vegan R package after downsampling to 27 000 UMIs. Paired Mann-Whitney U tests were applied to discordant twin pairs, with Benjamini-Hochberg correction for multiple testing. TCRdb reprocessed the raw reads; every CDR3 protein sequence is a single record, and DNA is not supplied. These V and J calls rely on TCRdb rather than the paper's analysis. The sample's table lists a count of under 350,000 distinct CDR3 sequences. The ten largest make up over 5% of the sample.

The V and J genes are TRBV7-9 and TRBJ1-3; TCRdb's D call of TRBD1 is untestable without DNA. The source material was blood. The sequence derives from a human donor with ulcerative colitis or Crohn's disease, or a healthy co-twin of an affected twin (not recorded which). The CDR3 reads as follows: CASSLSEGAAGNTIYF. Outside the CDR3, residues come from the reference TRBV7-9 and TRBJ1-3 proteins, so the full variable domain is: DTGVSQNPRHKITKRGQNVTFRCDPISEHNRLYWYRQTLGQGPEFLTYFQNEAQLEKSRLLSDRFSAERPKGSFSTLEIQRTEQGDSAMYLCASSLSEGAAGNTIYFGEGSWLTVV.